These T cell receptor beta chains were read from a single sample in a study of cytomegalovirus exposure and HLA in healthy donors. Data came from immunoSEQ multiplex PCR; TCRdb stores just in-frame clones and leaves some out. Of some 130,000 clones listed, roughly 85% were seen once; the top ten hold around 7%. What was sequenced was PBMCs. The source of these receptors is a man between 40 and 49 years old in good health and CMV-seropositive. CDR3s include the opening cysteine and the closing phenylalanine or tryptophan. The D gene is left open where the match is weak. Rows give clone size only sometimes, using once, few, many, or a class for an expanded clone.

j_call v_call d_call clone_size cdr3_length cdr3_nt cdr3_aa
TRBJ1-4 TRBV20-1 . few 11 TGCAGTGCTAGTAGGGAGGAGAAACTGTTTTTT CSASREEKLFF
TRBJ1-2 TRBV27 TRBD1 few 16 TGTGCCAGCAGTTTATCCGCCAGGGGGGCTCGTTATGGCTACACCTTC CASSLSARGARYGYTF
TRBJ2-1 TRBV19 TRBD2 . 17 TGTGCCAGTAGTATCGGCCGAGCGGGAGTGGTTTACAATGAGCAGTTCTTC CASSIGRAGVVYNEQFF
TRBJ1-5 TRBV2 . . 15 TGTGCCAGCAAGGCGACAGAGCATAGCAATCAGCCCCAGCATTTT CASKATEHSNQPQHF
TRBJ2-5 TRBV5-1 TRBD1 . 13 TGCGCCAGCCGAACCGGACAGGAAGAGACCCAGTACTTC CASRTGQEETQYF
TRBJ2-3 TRBV28 . . 13 TGTGCCAGCAGTTTCCGGGTCCTCCAAGAGCAGTATTTT CASSFRVLQEQYF
TRBJ2-1 TRBV7-8 TRBD1 once 14 TGTGCCAGCAGCTTTAGAGGGGCAGGGGGTGAGCAGTTCTTC CASSFRGAGGEQFF
TRBJ2-7 TRBV6-5 TRBD1 . 14 TGTGCCAGCAGTTACGGGACAGAATCATACGAGCAGTACTTC CASSYGTESYEQYF
TRBJ1-4 TRBV18 . . 12 TGTGCCAGCTCACCCGGGGGACGAAAACTGTTTTTT CASSPGGRKLFF
TRBJ2-1 TRBV2 TRBD2 . 17 TGTGCCAGCAGTGAAGTGGCTAGCGGAGGACCCTACAATGAGCAGTTCTTC CASSEVASGGPYNEQFF
TRBJ1-5 TRBV7-9 . . 15 TGTGCCAGCAGTCTAAAGGACAGCACCAATCAGCCCCAGCATTTT CASSLKDSTNQPQHF
TRBJ1-1 TRBV6-5 . . 15 TGTGCCAGCAGTGTTCGACAGAGCTGGAACACTGAAGCTTTCTTT CASSVRQSWNTEAFF
TRBJ2-1 TRBV18 TRBD1 . 17 TGTGCCAGCTCACCTCAGGGGCCCGGGACAGGCCACAATGAGCAGTTCTTC CASSPQGPGTGHNEQFF
TRBJ1-2 TRBV4-2 . once 15 TGTGCCAGCAGCCAGTGGATCGGAGACCACTATGGCTACACCTTC CASSQWIGDHYGYTF
TRBJ1-5 TRBV19 . . 16 TGTGCCAGTAGTACCCCATGGCAGTCCAGGAATCAGCCCCAGCATTTT CASSTPWQSRNQPQHF
TRBJ1-2 TRBV11-2 . . 14 TGTGCCAGCAGCCAATCGACAGGCCTCTATGGCTACACCTTC CASSQSTGLYGYTF